The clone carrying this TCR beta chain has at least ten counts. Its antigen is unidentified. Germline CDR1 reads SGHTA; CDR2 reads FQGNSA. The CDR3 sequence is 15 residues long. Unmatched junction bases numbered 7, after V lost 5 bases and J lost 5 bases. This sample stems from a study of T cell repertoires in cytomegalovirus infection. Study details: Shared public TCR beta signatures pointed to both CMV infection and a matching HLA type. Whole-study findings and limits: It was HLA-C-restricted CMV-specific TCR beta clonotypes that dominated the response ex vivo. CMV carriers having the relevant HLA were flagged by cumulative public TCR beta family frequency.

TCRdb processed the reads anew with MiXCR; each CDR3 protein has one entry. The profile shows 200,000 to 300,000 distinct CDR3 sequences, around 8.7% of them singletons. The TCR was taken from a human donor in good health (CMV status not recorded). Some clones in this sample may be carry-over from other donors' samples. The chain links TRBV7-2 to TRBJ2-1; TRBD2 matches 9 bases. Sequenced input: PBMCs. CDR3 in amino acids: CASSQDLAGHNEQFF. In DNA, the CDR3 is TGTGCCAGCAGCCAAGACCTAGCGGGACACAATGAGCAGTTCTTC.